One TCR beta chain is described in this entry. Its antigen is still unknown. The data are from a study of T cells after yellow fever vaccination. In the study overall: SMART-Seq v4 Ultra Low Input handled preparation of low-cell-number fractions. Notes on the study in general: Most clones from primary vaccination resurfaced after the booster (96% CD4, about 91% CD8). It was a small share of clonotypes that appeared in both CD4 and CD8 compartments.

One entry per CDR3 protein, called by TCRdb with MiXCR from the 5' RACE reads. The sample includes 150,000 to 200,000 distinct CDR3 sequences, 9.5% to 11% of them seen just once. Trimming left V 9 bases short and J 0 bases short, with 15 bases between. The CDR3 length is 15 residues. In germline, CDR1 is SNHLY, CDR2 FYNNEI. The chain uses TRBV2 and TRBJ2-1; D unresolved. The origin of this receptor is a man younger than 30 who received the YFV17D yellow fever vaccine. This material consisted of CD8+ T cells sorted from PBMCs, taken 15 days after the yellow fever booster vaccination. CDR3 protein: CASAFRSSSYNEQFF. The CDR3 nucleotides are TGTGCCAGTGCCTTCAGGTCGAGCTCCTACAATGAGCAGTTCTTC.